The 15 T cell receptor beta chains listed next were all sequenced from one sample in a study of OX40 agonist ivuxolimab in advanced cancers. Produced via immunoSEQ multiplex PCR; TCRdb's table is partial and in-frame only. The data contain 95,000 to 100,000 clones, roughly 88% of them singletons. The starting material was CD4+ or CD8+ T cells sorted from blood, obtained in a trial of the OX40 agonist ivuxolimab. Receptor source: an adult with an advanced solid tumor such as melanoma, head and neck, liver or kidney cancer.

The chain recombines TRBV28 with TRBJ1-2, with D possibly being TRBD1 (5 bases). Germline CDR1 reads MDHEN; CDR2 reads SYDVKM. This CDR3 spans 12 amino acids. The ends were cut back, 5 bases at V and 8 bases at J, with 12 bases in the middle. In DNA, the CDR3 is TGTGCCAGCAGTACGGGGCTGGGAGGCTACACCTTC. Protein: CASSTGLGGYTF.

The rearrangement joins TRBV5-4 to TRBJ2-7; no clear D gene. The V end was cut by 1 base, the J end by 5 bases, with 10 bases between. CDR3 size: 13 residues. The germline CDR1 and CDR2 sequences are SGHNT and YYREEE (reference sequence). CDR3 region: CASSLLASNEQYF. The CDR3 DNA sequence: TGTGCCAGCAGCTTGTTGGCAAGTAACGAGCAGTACTTC.

This rearrangement joins TRBV2 to TRBJ1-2; TRBD1 agrees at 9 bases. Germline values: CDR1 SNHLY, CDR2 FYNNEI. This CDR3 contains 14 residues. The ends lost 4 bases at V and 4 bases at J; junction bases unmatched: 4. The CDR3 DNA reads as TGTGCCAGCAGTGTAGGGACAGGGAGCTATGGCTACACCTTC. Translated: CASSVGTGSYGYTF.

V and J are TRBV7-2 and TRBJ2-5; D possibly corresponds to TRBD1 (6 bases). The CDR3 sequence is 15 residues long. The germline gives CDR1 SGHTA, CDR2 FQGNSA. V shed 1 base and J shed 4 bases, with 13 bases lying between them. DNA for the CDR3: TGTGCCAGCAGCTTAGGTCCAGGGGAAGGAGAGACCCAGTACTTC. As protein: CASSLGPGEGETQYF.

The chain is built from TRBV5-1 and TRBJ2-5; TRBD2 aligns across 11 bases. Germline V gives CDR1 SGHRS, CDR2 YFSETQ. The junction had 4 bases not matched to a gene; V was cut back by 1 base and J by 2 bases. The CDR3 totals 16 residues. DNA of the CDR3: TGCGCCAGCAGCTTGACGGGACTAGCGGATCAAGAGACCCAGTACTTC. Protein sequence: CASSLTGLADQETQYF.

CDR3 in DNA: TGTGCCAGCAGCTTAGGGTCAAGCTACGAGCAGTACTTC. It codes for CASSLGSSYEQYF. The chain uses TRBV11-3 and TRBJ2-7; D is unresolved. Trimming pared 1 base from V and 3 bases from J, leaving 7 bases between. Germline loops: CDR1 SGHNT, CDR2 YENEEA. The CDR3 contains 13 residues.

The CDR3 sequence is CASSATGLAGVGGGKNIQYF. CDR3 in DNA: TGTGCCAGCAGCGCAACGGGACTAGCGGGAGTCGGGGGCGGCAAAAACATTCAGTACTTC. The J gene is TRBJ2-4, the V gene TRBV11-3; 14 bases are shared with TRBD2. V lost 5 bases, J lost 3 bases, and 15 bases stayed unmatched. This CDR3 spans 20 amino acids. Germline V gene data show CDR1 as SGHNT and CDR2 as YENEEA.

This sequence joins TRBV1 and TRBJ2-2; the D segment call TRBD2 is taken from the table without a DNA check. TRBV1 is a pseudogene. The CDR3 extends over 21 amino acids. The CDR3 is CTSSQDNGGPWREANTGELFF. The CDR3 DNA sequence: TGCACCAGCAGCCAAGATAACGGAGGGCCCTGGCGGGAGGCTAACACCGGGGAGCTGTTTTTT.

V usage is TRBV6-5 and J usage is TRBJ2-5, with D uncertain. This CDR3 region has 10 residues. In germline, CDR1 is MNHEY, CDR2 SVGAGI. The V and J ends lost 6 bases and 3 bases respectively, with 2 bases between them. CDR3 in amino acids: CASREETQYF. The DNA for the CDR3 is TGTGCCAGCAGGGAAGAGACCCAGTACTTC.

The CDR3 nucleotides are TGTGCCAGCAGTCTGGAGCCGACAATTACGGGTGGCTACACCTTC. It encodes CASSLEPTITGGYTF. V usage is TRBV6-4 and J usage is TRBJ1-2; the D is unclear. Germline values: CDR1 MRHNA, CDR2 SNTAGT. The CDR3 is 15 amino acids. V lost 5 bases, J lost 7 bases, and 20 bases lay in between.

The V gene is TRBV15, the J gene TRBJ1-1; no firm D call. The CDR3 contains 12 residues. In germline, CDR1 is LNHNV, CDR2 YYDKDF (reference sequence). The V end was cut by 1 base, the J end by 6 bases, with 6 bases between. CDR3 nucleotides: TGTGCCACCAGCAGAGCCCGGTCTGAAGCTTTCTTT. Translated: CATSRARSEAFF.

The chain uses TRBV19 and TRBJ1-3; D is unresolved. This CDR3 has 17 amino acids. The germline CDR1 and CDR2 sequences are LNHDA and SQIVND (reference sequence). Trimming removed 4 bases from V and 0 bases from J, with 16 bases in between. This CDR3 reads CASSRTGNASSGNTIYF. In nucleotides, the CDR3 is TGTGCCAGTAGTAGGACCGGGAACGCAAGCTCTGGAAACACCATATATTTT.

The J gene is TRBJ2-3, the V gene TRBV5-1; D is perhaps TRBD2 (7 bases). Trimming left V 0 bases short and J 5 bases short, with 22 bases between. The V gene's germline CDR1 is SGHRS and CDR2 YFSETQ. The CDR3 loop spans 18 amino acids. This CDR3 reads CASSLEGRAGHSGDTQYF. As DNA, the CDR3 is TGCGCCAGCAGCTTGGAGGGGCGAGCGGGACACTCGGGAGATACGCAGTATTTT.

The gene calls are TRBV28 and TRBJ2-5, with D perhaps matching TRBD2 (5 bases). Trimming removed 5 bases at V and 0 bases at J, with 7 bases between. Germline lookup yields CDR1 MDHEN and CDR2 SYDVKM. This CDR3 region has 13 residues. The CDR3 DNA sequence: TGTGCCAGCAGTCCGGGGTACCAAGAGACCCAGTACTTC. Its translation: CASSPGYQETQYF.

The chain combines TRBV7-9 with TRBJ1-1; maybe TRBD1 (6 bases). The CDR3 consists of 14 residues. V was cut by 3 bases and J by 5 bases, with 13 bases left in between. Germline V gives CDR1 SEHNR, CDR2 FQNEAQ (reference sequence). CDR3 amino acids: CASSFGGLGTEAFF. In nucleotides, the CDR3 is TGTGCCAGCAGCTTTGGGGGGCTTGGGACTGAAGCTTTCTTT.